The next 27 T cell receptor beta chains were all read from a single sample in a study of regulatory T cells in long-lasting Graves disease. Time point here: newly diagnosed GD, antithyroid drugs for less than 3 months. The TCR library was made from RNA that had been extracted from PBMCs in TRIzol. HTBI primers from iRepertoire and Arm-PCR of CDR3 regions yielded the TCR beta libraries. TCRdb recomputed calls from the multiplex PCR reads with MiXCR, one row per CDR3 protein. The table records a few hundred thousand distinct CDR3 sequences, approximately 15% of them present only once. The data were also submitted as part of a second study, on T cells in Graves' hyperthyroidism and ophthalmopathy.

The sequences come from peripheral blood mononuclear cells (PBMCs), collected at new diagnosis, from a patient treated with antithyroid drugs. These receptors were obtained from a man aged 30 to 45 with Graves disease.

V and J are TRBV9 and TRBJ2-7; the match to TRBD2 covers 8 bases. This CDR3 region has 16 residues. Germline lookup yields CDR1 SGDLS and CDR2 YYNGEE. V lost 0 bases, J lost 6 bases, and 11 bases stayed unmatched. The CDR3 DNA is TGTGCCAGCAGCGTAGGCCGGGCGGGAGGCATAGCCGAGCAGTACTTC. Its translation is CASSVGRAGGIAEQYF.

This clonotype was seen a few times. The CDR3 nucleotides read TGCAGTGCGCAACCCGGCGTTAGCACAGATACGCAGTATTTT. This encodes CSAQPGVSTDTQYF. The chain joins TRBV20-1 to TRBJ2-3; D not resolved. The V and J ends lost 6 bases and 0 bases respectively, with 13 bases between them. Germline CDR1 is DFQATT and CDR2 is SNEGSKA (reference sequence). The CDR3 is made up of 14 amino acids.

This clonotype was observed at least ten times. The chain links TRBV7-9 to TRBJ2-3, with D possibly TRBD2 on 5 matching bases. This CDR3 comprises 14 residues. Germline CDR1 reads SEHNR; CDR2 reads FQNEAQ (reference sequence). Trimming stripped 3 bases from V and 3 bases from J, with 10 bases between. CDR3 bases: TGTGCCAGCAGCTTTGCTAGCATAACAGATACGCAGTATTTT. Residues: CASSFASITDTQYF.

Ten or more counts support this clonotype. The chain combines TRBV2 with TRBJ1-6; the D is unclear. The germline V gene encodes CDR1 SNHLY and CDR2 FYNNEI. The CDR3 is 15 amino acids. The V and J ends lost 6 bases and 4 bases respectively, with 13 bases between them. The CDR3 coding sequence is TGTGCCAGCAGGGGCCAGGAGATTTATAATTCACCCCTCCACTTT. Encoded protein: CASRGQEIYNSPLHF.

This clonotype appeared many times. The chain recombines TRBV6-1 with TRBJ1-1, with D unresolved. This CDR3 has 14 amino acids. Trimming removed 6 bases at V and 0 bases at J, with 11 bases between. Germline-derived CDR1 and CDR2 are MNHNS and SASEGT. The chain's CDR3 is CASSPVNLNTEAFF. The DNA for the CDR3 is TGTGCCAGCAGCCCGGTAAACTTGAACACTGAAGCTTTCTTT.

V and J are TRBV29-1 and TRBJ2-7; D not resolved. CDR3 length equals 12 residues. The V gene lost 7 bases and the J gene lost 0 bases, with 10 bases spanning the gap. Germline assignment: CDR1 SQVTM and CDR2 ANQGSEA. The CDR3 nucleotides read TGCAGCGCAATGTGGAGCTCCTACGAGCAGTACTTC. Protein: CSAMWSSYEQYF.

This clonotype was picked up many times. The V and J genes are TRBV28 and TRBJ2-5, with TRBD1 as a possible D gene (6 bases). The germline V gene has CDR1 MDHEN and CDR2 SYDVKM. Trimming left V 3 bases short and J 1 base short, with 12 bases between. This CDR3 contains 15 residues. Written as DNA, the CDR3 is TGTGCCAGCAGTTTTGGGGGCGGATTCCAAGAGACCCAGTACTTC. This gives the protein CASSFGGGFQETQYF.

This clonotype was recorded many times. The rearrangement uses TRBV28 and TRBJ2-5; TRBD1 aligns across 12 bases. Germline assignment: CDR1 MDHEN and CDR2 SYDVKM. The CDR3 consists of 20 residues. Trimming removed 2 bases from V and 2 bases from J; junction bases left unmatched: 15. This CDR3 is CASSLPGTGGLPTEQETQYF. The CDR3 nucleotides are TGTGCCAGCAGTTTACCTGGGACAGGGGGCTTGCCGACTGAGCAAGAGACCCAGTACTTC.

Note on this clonotype: This may stem from a read error, because a much larger clone lies one nucleotide away. V is TRBV11-2 and J is TRBJ2-3; D gene ambiguous. Germline V gene lookup returns CDR1 SGHAT and CDR2 FQNNGV. The CDR3 consists of 13 residues. The CDR3 reads CASSFPVSYEQHF. Here the CDR3 DNA reads TGTGCCAGCAGCTTCCCAGTCTCCTACGAGCAGCACTTC. The complete variable domain, with remaining parts taken from reference TRBV11-2 and TRBJ2-3, reads EAGVAQSPRYKIIEKRQSVAFWCNPISGHATLYWYQQILGQGPKLLIQFQNNGVVDDSQLPKDRFSAERLKGVDSTLKIQPAKLEDSAVYLCASSFPVSYEQHFGPGTRLTVL.

This clonotype has a count of ten or more. As DNA, the CDR3 is TGTGCCAGCAGCTCTCGGCCACCTCTAGCGGGCTCCTCCTACGAGCAGTACTTC. This sequence encodes CASSSRPPLAGSSYEQYF. This chain links TRBV7-3 with TRBJ2-7, with 8 nucleotides matching TRBD2. The CDR3 has 18 residues. V was clipped by 4 bases and J by 0 bases; unmatched bases: 14. CDR1 is SGHTA, CDR2 FQGTGA, per germline.

This clonotype was recorded many times. The chain is built from TRBV24-1 and TRBJ1-1; TRBD1 aligns across 7 bases. CDR1 KGHDR and CDR2 SFDVKD come from the germline V gene. After removal of 2 bases from V and 4 bases from J, the junction contained 3 bases not matched to a gene. This CDR3 is built from 14 residues. CDR3 DNA: TGTGCCACCAGTGATTCGGACAGGCGCACTGAAGCTTTCTTT. Its protein is CATSDSDRRTEAFF.

This clonotype has more than one count but fewer than ten. The chain uses TRBV3-1 and TRBJ2-7; no clear D gene. Germline V gene sequence: CDR1 LGHDT, CDR2 YNNKEL (reference sequence). V gave up 6 bases and J gave up 7 bases, with 19 bases separating them. The CDR3 is made up of 14 amino acids. CDR3 amino acids: CASRPTGSAGEQYF. In nucleotides, the CDR3 is TGTGCCAGCAGACCTACCGGGTCCGCTGGAGAGCAGTACTTC.

This clonotype was seen at least ten times. The genes are TRBV2 and TRBJ2-2; TRBD2 matches at 9 bases. The germline V gene encodes CDR1 SNHLY and CDR2 FYNNEI. V shed 7 bases, J shed 1 base, and the junction held 4 bases outside the gene matches. CDR3 length: 15 residues. In DNA form, the CDR3 reads TGTGCCAGCAAGGGGACTAGCCTGAACACCGGGGAGCTGTTTTTT. Protein: CASKGTSLNTGELFF.

The chain employs TRBV19 and TRBJ2-1, with unresolved D. The length of the CDR3 is 14 residues. Germline lookup yields CDR1 LNHDA and CDR2 SQIVND (reference sequence). The V gene lost 2 bases and the J gene lost 2 bases, with 7 bases spanning the gap. CDR3 in amino acids: CASSISRPYNEQFF. The CDR3 nucleotides are TGTGCCAGTAGTATAAGCAGACCCTACAATGAGCAGTTCTTC.

This clonotype has ten or more counts. The chain joins TRBV7-2 to TRBJ1-1; a weak D match, TRBD1 (6 bases). CDR1 is SGHTA, CDR2 FQGNSA, per germline. The germline V and J ends were trimmed by 1 base and 7 bases, with 10 bases remaining between them. The CDR3 contains 13 residues. For the CDR3, the DNA is TGTGCCAGCAGCTTAGGGACAGCGCTTGAAGCTTTCTTT. As protein: CASSLGTALEAFF.

This clonotype was seen at least ten times. The chain uses TRBV7-9 and TRBJ2-1; D remains unclear. Trimming shortened V by 2 bases and J by 14 bases, and 25 bases separated the two germline ends. This CDR3 comprises 16 residues. Germline V gives CDR1 SEHNR, CDR2 FQNEAQ (reference sequence). CDR3 protein: CASSLTSAKPPRVKFF. The CDR3 nucleotides read TGTGCCAGCAGCTTAACTTCAGCCAAACCTCCCCGAGTTAAGTTCTTC.

This clonotype was counted at least ten times. CDR3 sequence reads: CASSWQTYEQYF. Here the CDR3 DNA reads TGTGCCAGCAGTTGGCAAACCTACGAGCAGTACTTC. V gene TRBV6-2 or TRBV6-3 combines with J gene TRBJ2-7; D is uncertain. Germline-derived CDR1 and CDR2 are MNHEY and SVGEGT. Trimming removed 4 bases from V and 2 bases from J, with 6 bases in between. The CDR3 loop spans 12 amino acids.

This clonotype was counted at least ten times. The rearrangement links TRBV2 to TRBJ2-3; 8 bases agree with TRBD1. Germline lookup yields CDR1 SNHLY and CDR2 FYNNEI. This CDR3 is built from 16 residues. V lost 7 bases to trimming and J lost 2 bases; unmatched junction nucleotides: 11. The CDR3 region is CASNIGQGPYTDTQYF. Here the CDR3 DNA reads TGTGCCAGCAATATCGGACAGGGCCCCTACACAGATACGCAGTATTTT.

About this clonotype itself: A much bigger clone sits one base away, suggesting this may be a read error. This chain joins TRBV6-2 or TRBV6-3 and TRBJ2-1; tentative D call: TRBD2 (7 bases). Trimming shortened V by 7 bases and J by 2 bases, and 18 bases separated the two germline ends. The CDR3 is 16 amino acids. In germline, CDR1 is MNHEY, CDR2 SVGEGT. The CDR3 DNA reads TGTGCCAGCACCCGCCAAGGGGGAGGGGCCTACAATGAGCAGTTCTTC. Amino acids: CASTRQGGGAYNEQFF.

This clonotype was counted at least ten times. The CDR3 spells CASSLSGSPGDTQYF. In DNA, the CDR3 is TGTGCCAGCAGCCTTAGCGGGAGTCCGGGGGATACGCAGTATTTT. The chain couples TRBV3-1 to TRBJ2-3; TRBD2 matches at 9 bases. J was trimmed by 6 bases and V by 4 bases; bases with no gene match: 8. Germline-derived CDR1 and CDR2 are LGHDT and YNNKEL (reference sequence). This CDR3 comprises 15 residues.

This clonotype was seen more than once but under ten times. The chain is built from TRBV27 and TRBJ2-5, with a tentative D call TRBD2 (5 bases). Trimming cost V 4 bases and J 7 bases, with 16 bases left between them. The CDR3 is 14 amino acids. In germline, CDR1 is MNHEY, CDR2 SMNVEV (reference sequence). CDR3 in DNA: TGTGCCAGCAGTTCAGTGCAATCCGCGGGGACCCAGTACTTC. It is translated as CASSSVQSAGTQYF.

This clonotype was detected a few times. DNA of the CDR3: TGTGCCAGCAGCTTAGAACAGCCGGTCTCTGCCAAAAACATTCAGTACTTC. This codes for CASSLEQPVSAKNIQYF. The chain carries TRBV7-9 and TRBJ2-4; D call uncertain. Germline CDR1 reads SEHNR; CDR2 reads FQNEAQ (reference sequence). The germline V and J ends were trimmed by 1 base and 1 base, with 14 bases remaining between them. This CDR3 is 17 amino acids long.

This clonotype was seen at least ten times. This chain uses TRBV7-9 with TRBJ2-3; D might be TRBD2 (5 bases). The ends were cut back, 3 bases at V and 2 bases at J, with 12 bases in the middle. The CDR3 loop spans 15 amino acids. CDR1 is SEHNR and CDR2 is FQNEAQ in the germline V gene (reference sequence). The CDR3 loop reads CASSLGSSFTDTQYF. The CDR3 DNA reads as TGTGCCAGCAGCTTGGGCTCTAGCTTCACAGATACGCAGTATTTT.

The chain carries TRBV5-1 and TRBJ2-3; D call uncertain. Deletions cut 6 bases from V and 6 bases from J, with 14 bases between. Germline lookup yields CDR1 SGHRS and CDR2 YFSETQ. CDR3 length: 13 residues. The CDR3 region is CASTPYGLDTQYF. The CDR3 region has the DNA TGCGCCAGCACGCCGTACGGGTTGGATACGCAGTATTTT. Together with reference TRBV5-1 and TRBJ2-3, the CDR3 gives the full variable domain: KAGVTQTPRYLIKTRGQQVTLSCSPISGHRSVSWYQQTPGQGLQFLFEYFSETQRNKGNFPGRFSGRQFSNSRSEMNVSTLELGDSALYLCASTPYGLDTQYFGPGTRLTVL.

J is TRBJ2-1 and V is TRBV7-9; D might be TRBD2 (5 bases). The ends were cut back, 6 bases at V and 0 bases at J, with 15 bases in the middle. The CDR3 contains 16 residues. Germline V gene sequence: CDR1 SEHNR, CDR2 FQNEAQ (reference sequence). CDR3 amino acids: CASRRTRRSSYNEQFF. CDR3 sequence (DNA): TGTGCCAGCAGGCGGACTCGACGGAGCTCCTACAATGAGCAGTTCTTC.

This clonotype has ten or more counts. V gene TRBV10-1 combines with J gene TRBJ2-5; 12 positions agree with TRBD1. The CDR3 length is 16 residues. V shed 2 bases, J shed 5 bases, and the junction held 6 bases outside the gene matches. Germline loops: CDR1 WNHNN, CDR2 SYGVQD (reference sequence). CDR3 DNA: TGCGCCAGCAGTGAGGGAAGGGACAGGGGGCTCGAGACCCAGTACTTC. It codes for CASSEGRDRGLETQYF.

This chain uses TRBV6-4 with TRBJ2-6; D is undetermined. V was shortened by 1 base and J by 0 bases, with 4 bases between the two germline ends. Germline CDR1 reads MRHNA; CDR2 reads SNTAGT. This CDR3 region has 15 residues. CDR3 sequence: CASSDLSSGANVLTF. CDR3 DNA sequence: TGTGCCAGCAGTGACTTGAGCTCTGGGGCCAACGTCCTGACTTTC.